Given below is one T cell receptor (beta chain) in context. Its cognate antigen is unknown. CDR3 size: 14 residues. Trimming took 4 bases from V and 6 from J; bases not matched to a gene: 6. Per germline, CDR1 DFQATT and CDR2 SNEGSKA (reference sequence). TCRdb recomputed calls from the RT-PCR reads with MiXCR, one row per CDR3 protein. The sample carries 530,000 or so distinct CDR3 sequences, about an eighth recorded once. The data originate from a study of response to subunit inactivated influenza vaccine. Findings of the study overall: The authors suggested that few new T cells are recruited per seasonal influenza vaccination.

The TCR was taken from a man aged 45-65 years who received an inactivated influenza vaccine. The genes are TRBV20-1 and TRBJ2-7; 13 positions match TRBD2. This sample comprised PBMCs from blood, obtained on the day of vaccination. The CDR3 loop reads CSAKGTSGIGEQYF. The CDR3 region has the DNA TGCAGTGCTAAAGGGACTAGCGGGATTGGCGAGCAGTACTTC.